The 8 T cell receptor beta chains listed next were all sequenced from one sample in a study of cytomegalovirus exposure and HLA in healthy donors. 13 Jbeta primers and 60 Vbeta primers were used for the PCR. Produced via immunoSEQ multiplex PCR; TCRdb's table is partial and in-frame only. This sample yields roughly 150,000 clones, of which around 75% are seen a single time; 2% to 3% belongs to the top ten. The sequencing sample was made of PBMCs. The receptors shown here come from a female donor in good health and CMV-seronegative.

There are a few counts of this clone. The CDR3 DNA follows: TGTGCCAGCAGCCAAGCTCAGGGGGTCTCCTACGAGCAGTACTTC. Its translation is CASSQAQGVSYEQYF. This rearrangement joins TRBV4-2 to TRBJ2-7; 7 nucleotides match TRBD1. The CDR3 extends over 15 amino acids. V lost 1 base and J lost 0; bases outside the gene matches: 3. Germline values: CDR1 LGHNA, CDR2 YNFKEQ.

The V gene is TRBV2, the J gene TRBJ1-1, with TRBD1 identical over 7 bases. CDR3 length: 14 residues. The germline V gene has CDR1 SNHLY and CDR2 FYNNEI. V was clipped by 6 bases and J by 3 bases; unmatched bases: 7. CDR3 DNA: TGTGCCAGCAGCGAGACAGGGCTGGACACTGAAGCTTTCTTT. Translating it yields CASSETGLDTEAFF.

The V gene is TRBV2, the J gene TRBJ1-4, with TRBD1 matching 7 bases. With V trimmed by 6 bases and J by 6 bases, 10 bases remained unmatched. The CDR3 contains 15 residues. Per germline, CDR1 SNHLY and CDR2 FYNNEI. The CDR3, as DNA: TGTGCCAGCAGCCACGGGGACAGAGATTATGAAAAACTGTTTTTT. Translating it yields CASSHGDRDYEKLFF.

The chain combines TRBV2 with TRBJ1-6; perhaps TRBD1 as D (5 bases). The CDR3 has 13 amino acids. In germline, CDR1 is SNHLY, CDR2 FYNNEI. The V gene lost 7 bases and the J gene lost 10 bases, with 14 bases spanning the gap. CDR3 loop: CASTAERQSPLHF. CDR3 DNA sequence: TGTGCCAGCACCGCCGAAAGACAGTCACCCCTCCACTTT.

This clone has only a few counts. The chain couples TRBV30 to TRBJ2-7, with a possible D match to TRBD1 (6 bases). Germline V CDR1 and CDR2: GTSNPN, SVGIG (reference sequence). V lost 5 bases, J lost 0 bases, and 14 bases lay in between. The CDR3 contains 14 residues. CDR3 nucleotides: TGTGCCTGGGCCCCGGGACAATACTCCTACGAGCAGTACTTC. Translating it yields CAWAPGQYSYEQYF.

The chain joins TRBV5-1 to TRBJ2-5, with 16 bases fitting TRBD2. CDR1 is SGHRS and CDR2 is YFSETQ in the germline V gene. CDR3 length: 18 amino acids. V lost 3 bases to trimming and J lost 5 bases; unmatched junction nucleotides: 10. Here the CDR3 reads CASSWTGTSGGARETQYF. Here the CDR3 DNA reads TGCGCCAGCAGCTGGACCGGGACTAGCGGGGGGGCCCGGGAGACCCAGTACTTC.

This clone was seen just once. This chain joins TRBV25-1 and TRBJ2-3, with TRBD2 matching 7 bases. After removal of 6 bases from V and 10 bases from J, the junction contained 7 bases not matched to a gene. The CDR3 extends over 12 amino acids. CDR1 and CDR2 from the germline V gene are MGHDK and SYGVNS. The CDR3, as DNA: TGTGCCAGCAGCCCCGGACTAGGAGCGCAGTATTTT. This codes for CASSPGLGAQYF.

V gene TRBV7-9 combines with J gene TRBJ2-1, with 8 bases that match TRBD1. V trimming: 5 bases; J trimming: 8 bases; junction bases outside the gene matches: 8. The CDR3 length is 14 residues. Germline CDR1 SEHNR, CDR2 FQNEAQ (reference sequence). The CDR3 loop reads CASSPGGVRDEQFF. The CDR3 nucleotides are TGTGCCAGCAGCCCAGGGGGCGTAAGGGATGAGCAGTTCTTC.